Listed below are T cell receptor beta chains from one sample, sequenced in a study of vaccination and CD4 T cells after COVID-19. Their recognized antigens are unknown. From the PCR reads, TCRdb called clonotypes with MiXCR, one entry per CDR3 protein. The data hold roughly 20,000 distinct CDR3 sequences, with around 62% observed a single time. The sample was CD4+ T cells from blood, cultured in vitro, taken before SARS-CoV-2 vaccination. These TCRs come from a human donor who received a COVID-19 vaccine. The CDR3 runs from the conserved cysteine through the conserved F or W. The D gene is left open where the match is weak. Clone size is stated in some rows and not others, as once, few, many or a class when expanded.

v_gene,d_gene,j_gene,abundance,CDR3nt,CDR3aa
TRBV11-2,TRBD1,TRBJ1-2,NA,TGTGCCAGCAGCTGGGACAGGCTCGAGTATGGCTACACCTTC,CASSWDRLEYGYTF
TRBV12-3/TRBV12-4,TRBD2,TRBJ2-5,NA,TGTGCCAGCAGTTTAGAAGGTGGGATGGTAGCGGGGGGGCCAAACCAAGAGACCCAGTACTTC,CASSLEGGMVAGGPNQETQYF
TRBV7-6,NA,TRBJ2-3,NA,TGTGCCAGCAGCTTAGCGGGGGGAGATACGCAGTATTTT,CASSLAGGDTQYF
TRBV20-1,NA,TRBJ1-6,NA,TGCAGTGGGCAGAGCTCCTATAATTCACCCCTCCACTTT,CSGQSSYNSPLHF
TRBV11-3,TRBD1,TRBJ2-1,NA,TGTGCCAGCAGCTCCTACGATTGGGGACAGGGAAGTGACAATGAGCAGTTCTTC,CASSSYDWGQGSDNEQFF
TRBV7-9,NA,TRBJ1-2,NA,TGTGCCAGCAGCTCTGCGACAGGCGGCTATGGCTACACCTTC,CASSSATGGYGYTF
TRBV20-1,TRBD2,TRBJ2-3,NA,TGCAGTGCTCAAAGCGGGGGGGCACCAGATACGCAGTATTTT,CSAQSGGAPDTQYF
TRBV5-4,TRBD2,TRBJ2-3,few,TGTGCCAGCAGCTTGGACGCTAGCGGACACGGTACGCAGTATTTT,CASSLDASGHGTQYF
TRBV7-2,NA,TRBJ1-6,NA,TGTGCCAGCAGCTTAGGAGTCGGCCTGGTAGGACCCCTCCACTTT,CASSLGVGLVGPLHF
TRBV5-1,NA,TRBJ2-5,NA,TGCGCCAGCAGCTTGGCAGGGCCATCGGGAGAGACCCAGTACTTC,CASSLAGPSGETQYF
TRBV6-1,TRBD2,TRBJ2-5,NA,TGTGCCAGCAGTGACCGGAGCGGGGGGGCGGGGACCCAGTACTTC,CASSDRSGGAGTQYF
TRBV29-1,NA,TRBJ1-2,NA,TGCAGCGTTGAAAAGGGTAACTATGGCTACACCTTC,CSVEKGNYGYTF
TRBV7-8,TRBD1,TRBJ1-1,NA,TGTGCCAGCAGCCGTCCGACAGGGGGTATCACTGAAGCTTTCTTT,CASSRPTGGITEAFF
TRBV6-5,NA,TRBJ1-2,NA,TGTGTCAGCAGTTACTCATTCGGCAGGGCCTATGGCTACACCTTC,CVSSYSFGRAYGYTF
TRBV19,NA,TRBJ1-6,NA,TGTGCCAGTAGTAACTGGCAGCGAGAAAATTCACCCCTCCACTTT,CASSNWQRENSPLHF
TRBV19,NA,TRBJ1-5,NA,TGTGCCAGTAGTATAGGTTTTTACGGGCAGGGGATCAATCAGCCCCAGCATTTT,CASSIGFYGQGINQPQHF
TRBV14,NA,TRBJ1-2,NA,TGTGCCAGCAGCCAAGAGGCATACTATGGCTACACCTTC,CASSQEAYYGYTF
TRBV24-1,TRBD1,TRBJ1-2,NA,TGTGCCACCAGTGATCCGGACAGGGATGGCTATGGCTACACCTTC,CATSDPDRDGYGYTF
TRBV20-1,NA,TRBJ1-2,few,TGCAGTGCTAGCCTCCAACGGGGGTATAACTATGGCTACACCTTC,CSASLQRGYNYGYTF
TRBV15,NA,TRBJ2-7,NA,TGTGCCACCAGCAGAGATCAAGGGGGGTCCTACGAGCAGTACTTC,CATSRDQGGSYEQYF
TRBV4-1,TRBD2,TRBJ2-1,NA,TGCGCCAGCACTGATTACAGCGGGGTCTCCTACAATGAGCAGTTCTTC,CASTDYSGVSYNEQFF
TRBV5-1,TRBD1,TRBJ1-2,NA,TGCGCCAGCAGCCCTGGACAGGGCCGCGGCTACACCTTC,CASSPGQGRGYTF
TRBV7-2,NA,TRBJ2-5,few,TGTGCCAGCAGCTTTTTCCCCCGGGGGCGGGGAGAGACCCAGTACTTC,CASSFFPRGRGETQYF
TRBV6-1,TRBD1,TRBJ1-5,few,TGTGCCAGCAGCATCCGGGACAGGGGCAGGGCCCTTAGCAATCAGCCCCAGCATTTT,CASSIRDRGRALSNQPQHF
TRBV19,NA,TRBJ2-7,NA,TGTGCCAGTAGTATTAGCCTGAGCTCCTACGAGCAGTACTTC,CASSISLSSYEQYF
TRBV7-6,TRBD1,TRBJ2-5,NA,TGTGCCAGCAGCTTTGGGACAGGGGGCGGGGAGACCCAGTACTTC,CASSFGTGGGETQYF
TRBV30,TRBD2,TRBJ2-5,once,TGTGCCTATAGCGGGGTCTATAAGACCCAGTACTTC,CAYSGVYKTQYF
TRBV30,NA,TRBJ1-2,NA,TGTGCCTGGATCCGGGCTTACCCATATGGCTACACCTTC,CAWIRAYPYGYTF
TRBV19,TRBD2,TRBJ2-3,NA,TGTGCCAGTAGTCCTAGCGGGGGACCCGTGGTTGATACGCAGTATTTT,CASSPSGGPVVDTQYF
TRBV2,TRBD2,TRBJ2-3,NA,TGTGCCAGCAGGGACACTAGCGGGAAGACAGATACGCAGTATTTT,CASRDTSGKTDTQYF
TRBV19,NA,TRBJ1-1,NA,TGTGCCTGCGTCAGAGGGGCGGCGGACACTGAAGCTTTCTTT,CACVRGAADTEAFF
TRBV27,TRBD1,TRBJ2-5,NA,TGTGCCAGCAGTTTATGGGGACAGGGTGGGGAGACCCAGTACTTC,CASSLWGQGGETQYF
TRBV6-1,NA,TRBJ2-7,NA,TGTGCCAGCAGGGACGGGCCCCGAGAGCAGTACTTC,CASRDGPREQYF
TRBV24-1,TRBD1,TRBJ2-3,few,TGTGCCACCAGTGAGGGGACAGCCGCCACAGATACGCAGTATTTT,CATSEGTAATDTQYF
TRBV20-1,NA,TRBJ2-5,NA,TGCAGTGCTAGAGACCTAGAGACCCAGTACTTC,CSARDLETQYF
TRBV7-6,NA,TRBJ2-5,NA,TGTGCCAGCAGCAAAAACAGGGAAGAGACCCAGTACTTC,CASSKNREETQYF
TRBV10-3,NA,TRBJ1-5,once,TGTGCCATCAGTGAGTCGTTCCAGGGGAGCAATCAGCCCCAGCATTTT,CAISESFQGSNQPQHF
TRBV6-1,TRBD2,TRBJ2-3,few,TGTGCCAGCAGCGGGGGGGTGTGGGGCACAGATACGCAGTATTTT,CASSGGVWGTDTQYF
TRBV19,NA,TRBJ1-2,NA,TGTGCCAGTAGTATAGATCACGTCCAGGGAGCGTATGGCTACACCTTC,CASSIDHVQGAYGYTF
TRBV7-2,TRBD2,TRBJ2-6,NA,TGTGCCAGCAGCAAATCAGCGGGGGGGGCTGGGGCCAACGTCCTGACTTTC,CASSKSAGGAGANVLTF
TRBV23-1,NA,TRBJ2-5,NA,TGCGCCAGCAGTCCTGAGGGTATACTCGTAGAGAGGACCCAGTACTTC,CASSPEGILVERTQYF
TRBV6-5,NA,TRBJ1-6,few,TGTGCCAGCAGTTTCAGGGGAAGAGAATCACCCCTCCACTTT,CASSFRGRESPLHF
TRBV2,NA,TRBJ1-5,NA,TGTGCCAGCAGTGAAGTTCGCCTCCCGGGGAATCAGCCCCAGCATTTT,CASSEVRLPGNQPQHF
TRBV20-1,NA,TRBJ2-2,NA,TGCAGTGCTAGAGATCCGAGGGACCCGAACACCGGGGAGCTGTTTTTT,CSARDPRDPNTGELFF
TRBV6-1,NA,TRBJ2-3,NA,TGTGCCAGCAGTCGAAGACCGGAGAACTCTCGCACAGATACGCAGTATTTT,CASSRRPENSRTDTQYF
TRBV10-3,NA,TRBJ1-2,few,TGTGCCATCAGTGAACTTACGACAGGAGGAAGCAACTATGGCTACACCTTC,CAISELTTGGSNYGYTF
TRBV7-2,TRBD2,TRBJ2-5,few,TGTGCCAGCAGGGGGACTAGCGGGGGAGGCGAGACCCAGTACTTC,CASRGTSGGGETQYF
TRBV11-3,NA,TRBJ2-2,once,TGTGCCAGCAGCTTAGGGCAGGCGAACACCGGGGAGCTGTTTTTT,CASSLGQANTGELFF
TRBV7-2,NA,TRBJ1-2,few,TGTGCCAGCAGCTTTACGACAAGGAGCGGGTACACCTTC,CASSFTTRSGYTF
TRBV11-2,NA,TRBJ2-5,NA,TGTGCCAGCACGACCAACCAGGGAATTGGCGAGACCCAGTACTTC,CASTTNQGIGETQYF
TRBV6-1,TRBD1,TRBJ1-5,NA,TGTGCCAGCAGTCGTCCCGGGACAGGGTTTCATAGCAATCAGCCCCAGCATTTT,CASSRPGTGFHSNQPQHF